This TCR beta chain was sequenced in a study of blood T cell repertoires in COVID-19 (dated by TCRdb to about 2020). Broadly, across the study: Samples from collaborators originated in the United States, Italy and Spain and spanned both the acute and convalescent phases of COVID-19. The material from the prospective study consisted of cDNA or gDNA derived from T cells, B-cell-depleted T cells, or PBMCs. Subjects who had been exposed to COVID-19, were actively infected with it, or had recovered from it provided the deeply sampled blood TCRbeta repertoires that made up the dataset. A freely available public database, intended as a resource for researchers studying the immune response to SARS-CoV-2, is where the repertoires were released. Samples were obtained from the ongoing ImmuneRACE study (first 160 participants) and from about 1,300 subjects provided by 6 global collaborators. The sample metadata nearly always contained a de-identified subject ID, COVID-19 status, age in years and sex. HLA class I and class II types, where available, came from metadata supplied by the sample provider rather than from assay-based typing. Paper-wide results and their limitations: How much clinical and demographic metadata was included differed by source and by participant, and the metadata was provided uncurated.

Each collaborating institution followed its own protocols to collect whole blood in K2EDTA tubes. For TCRbeta analysis, collaborators shipped samples in one of three forms: frozen whole blood, isolated PBMCs, or DNA extracted from either of those sample types. About this clone itself: What antigen it recognizes has not been identified. There are no base qualities to consult, and no much larger clone falls within one base.

From the cysteine through the phenylalanine, the CDR3 covers 14 amino acids. Here the CDR3 DNA is all that survives: 42 bases in frame from base 1. For CDR1 and CDR2, the germline V gene lists MDHEN and SYDVKM. The junction shows trimming of 2 bases on V and 4 bases on J, plus 11 bases between the germline ends. TCRbeta CDR3 regions were amplified from genomic DNA using the immunoSEQ Assay, a bias-controlled multiplex PCR. On the study's bioinformatics: Within the assay, amplification of reference gene primers was used to estimate how many nucleated cells each sample contained. Sequence reads were collapsed and filtered to measure the absolute abundance of every unique TCRbeta CDR3 rearrangement. Productive Simpson clonality was computed per sample as the square root of Simpson's diversity index over productive rearrangements. TCRdb carries this immuneACCESS record with in-frame sequences only. Its versions omit some clonotypes, under half of them owing to an unresolved V gene in the studies checked, with the rest unexplained. V and J calls and clone size are given by that table; D and trimming were obtained from the DNA. The sample contains 35,000 or so clones, approximately 86% of them found a single time. Under 65% of the sample lies in the top ten.

The receptor was derived from a man aged 65-85 years with acute or convalescent COVID-19. The chain employs TRBV28 and TRBJ1-2, with the D gene too uncertain to name. Sample: peripheral blood. The DNA reads as follows: TGTGCCAGCAGTTTAATGGTCATGCGCTATGGCTACACCTTC. It codes for CASSLMVMRYGYTF.